This T cell receptor (beta chain) was profiled in a study of shared clonotypes between healthy human individuals. On the study more broadly: The donor group consisted of two women and three men, aged 18 to 49. Study findings and constraints: Estimated richness values were generally larger in naive subsets than in memory subsets.

A CD45RA+ naive subset and a CD45RA-negative memory subset were split from CD4+ cells. Per germline, CDR1 SGHTA and CDR2 FQGNSA. CDR3 length equals 14 residues. The V and J ends lost 5 bases and 5 bases respectively, with 13 bases between them. Sequenced by immunoSEQ multiplex PCR; TCRdb stores in-frame clones only, minus some. Of approximately 2,300,000 clones in the sample, 80% to 95% are singletons; the top ten hold 0.3% to 0.4%. A word on this clone: Its antigen is as yet unknown.

Sequenced material: naive CD4+ T cells from PBMCs. Regarding subset: CD45RA+ positively selected. The TCR comes from a man between 18 and 29 years old in good health. Some clones in this sample may be carry-over from other donors' samples. The chain has TRBV7-2 and TRBJ2-1, with a weak D call TRBD2 (6 bases). In DNA, the CDR3 is TGTGCCAGCAGCCGGGACTGGACCGACAATGAGCAGTTCTTC. Amino acids: CASSRDWTDNEQFF.